The rows below give T cell receptor beta chains drawn from one sample of a study of blood T cell repertoires in COVID-19. Profiling relied on immunoSEQ multiplex PCR, and the TCRdb table lists in-frame clones only, not all of them. The sample includes some 220,000 clones, 86% seen only once; the top ten take over 3%. Material for sequencing was PBMCs or T cells enriched from blood (not recorded which). The source is a woman in her thirties or forties with acute COVID-19. Both conserved end residues are part of each CDR3. The D gene is left open where the match is weak. Part of the rows lack a size; the others show once, few, many or a class for expanded clones.

>NA|TRBV9|NA|TRBJ1-1
CASSAPGRTEAFF
>TRBD2|TRBV2|NA|TRBJ2-3
CASSVVAGGVDTDTQYF
>NA|TRBV7-6|NA|TRBJ1-4
CASSPNLQGATNEKLFF
>NA|TRBV7-3|once|TRBJ1-3
CASSADGNTIYF
>TRBD1|TRBV29-1|NA|TRBJ1-2
CSVVDRGYGYTF
>TRBD1|TRBV6-1|NA|TRBJ1-4
CASSEEGQGGEKLFF
>TRBD1|TRBV19|NA|TRBJ1-5
CASSQQGFSQPQHF
>NA|TRBV15|NA|TRBJ1-1
CATRGGGRAEAEAFF
>NA|TRBV18|NA|TRBJ1-1
CASSPPWGRMNTEAFF
>NA|TRBV19|NA|TRBJ1-1
CASLVEDGTEAFF
>TRBD2|TRBV3-1/TRBV3-2|once|TRBJ2-1
CASSQLSGGGPYNEQFF
>NA|TRBV10-3|NA|TRBJ1-1
CAIKGEGSGTEAFF
>TRBD1|TRBV6-5|NA|TRBJ1-1
CASSHGTDTEAFF
>TRBD2|TRBV5-6|NA|TRBJ2-1
CASSSGLAASFPYNEQFF
>TRBD1|TRBV27|NA|TRBJ1-1
CASRALQGRTEAFF
>NA|TRBV6-6|NA|TRBJ1-4
CASSPTGETNEKLFF
>NA|TRBV28|NA|TRBJ1-2
CASSLSAGRGGYTF
>TRBD1|TRBV27|NA|TRBJ2-5
CASSFRTGGETQYF
>TRBD1|TRBV6-5|NA|TRBJ2-1
CASSEGQFSEQFF
>NA|TRBV9|few|TRBJ1-1
CASSPIRTSTEAFF
>TRBD1|TRBV27|NA|TRBJ1-6
CASSRNLGQGFSYNSPLHF
>NA|TRBV12-5|NA|TRBJ1-2
CASGLFPQTLYGYTF
>NA|TRBV9|NA|TRBJ1-2
CASSVDPGQEDGYTF
>NA|TRBV7-9|NA|TRBJ2-5
CASSFQSTSYQETQYF
>NA|TRBV7-8|NA|TRBJ1-2
CASSLAGGGGADYTF
>NA|TRBV29-1|NA|TRBJ1-1
CSVEDGRGGGATEAFF
>NA|TRBV6-5|once|TRBJ1-3
CAIRGNTIYF
>NA|TRBV5-1|NA|TRBJ1-1
CASSSVTEAFF
>NA|TRBV19|NA|TRBJ1-5
CASRAERKGNQPQHF
>NA|TRBV14|NA|TRBJ1-2
CASSQDLTGNGYTF
>NA|TRBV18|NA|TRBJ2-4
CASSPDSLPKNIQYF
>TRBD1|TRBV12-5|NA|TRBJ2-1
CASGLERTGYHNEQFF
>TRBD1|TRBV12-3/TRBV12-4|NA|TRBJ2-1
CATRTGGNEQFF
>TRBD1|TRBV15|NA|TRBJ1-1
CATSTSGGNTEAFF
>NA|TRBV19|NA|TRBJ2-1
CASSVQPDSFEQFF
>NA|TRBV19|NA|TRBJ1-1
CASSITRLKGGEAFF
>TRBD2|TRBV5-1|NA|TRBJ2-5
CASSGLGGISQETQYF
>NA|TRBV12-3/TRBV12-4|NA|TRBJ2-4
CASSLTGSNIQYF
>TRBD1|TRBV14|NA|TRBJ2-3
CASSQFETGGEDTQYF
>NA|TRBV7-2|NA|TRBJ2-3
CASSFVSGTLTDTQYF
>NA|TRBV5-1|NA|TRBJ2-3
CASSLRFTDTQYF
>NA|TRBV6-4|many|TRBJ2-1
CASSDSTQNEQFF
>NA|TRBV24-1|NA|TRBJ2-2
CATRRENTGELFF
>TRBD1|TRBV7-8|once|TRBJ1-5
CASSPGTGASNQPQHF
>NA|TRBV7-2|NA|TRBJ1-6
CASSLGHRDSPLHF
>NA|TRBV19|NA|TRBJ1-2
CASMGRERNGYTF
>TRBD1|TRBV6-5|NA|TRBJ2-7
CASRHRDSTYEQYF